The clone carrying this TCR beta chain was seen repeatedly, ten times or more. Its matching antigen is unknown. The data were obtained in a study of T-cell memory formation after mild COVID-19. About the study: Across donors, TCR clusters were largely donor specific.

Overall study findings and caveats: What remained unconfirmed was the SARS-CoV-2 specificity of second-wave clones peaking on day 37. In pre-infection memory, a portion of responding clones appeared, which suggested that cross-reactive memory joined.

Germline V gene data show CDR1 as SEHNR and CDR2 as FQNEAQ (reference sequence). The CDR3 is 20 amino acids. V was pared by 6 bases and J by 0 bases, with 20 bases of the junction left unmatched. Amplification by 5'RACE using constant-segment primers produced TCR alpha and TCR beta cDNA libraries that carried sample barcodes and UMIs. TCRdb used MiXCR to reprocess the 5' RACE reads, holding one entry per CDR3 protein. The table shows about 240,000 distinct CDR3 sequences, with 8.5% to 9.5% occurring only once. The source of this sequence is a man younger than 30 who had mild COVID-19 (a few samples of this study predate the infection). Cell type and time point are not known. This chain uses TRBV7-9 with TRBJ2-3, with 8 positions matching TRBD2. Material for sequencing was PBMCs or a T cell subset sorted from them (not recorded which). CDR3 sequence reads: CASRGTGASQRGQSTDTQYF. The DNA of the CDR3 is TGTGCCAGCAGAGGCACAGGTGCATCCCAGCGGGGGCAAAGCACAGATACGCAGTATTTT.